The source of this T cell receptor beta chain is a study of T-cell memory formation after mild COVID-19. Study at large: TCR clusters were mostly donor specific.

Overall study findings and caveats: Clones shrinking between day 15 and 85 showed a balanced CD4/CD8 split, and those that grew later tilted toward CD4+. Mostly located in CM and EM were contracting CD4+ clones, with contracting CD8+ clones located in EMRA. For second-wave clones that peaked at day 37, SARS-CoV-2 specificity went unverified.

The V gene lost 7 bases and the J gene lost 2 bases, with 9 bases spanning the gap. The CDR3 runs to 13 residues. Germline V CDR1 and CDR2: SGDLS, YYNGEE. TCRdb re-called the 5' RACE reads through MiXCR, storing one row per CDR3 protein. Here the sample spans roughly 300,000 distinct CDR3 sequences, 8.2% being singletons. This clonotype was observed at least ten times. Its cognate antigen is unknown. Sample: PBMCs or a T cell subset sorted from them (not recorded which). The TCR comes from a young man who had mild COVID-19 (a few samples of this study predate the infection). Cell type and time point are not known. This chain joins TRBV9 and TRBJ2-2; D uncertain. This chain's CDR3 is CASFRENTGELFF. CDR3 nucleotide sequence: TGTGCCAGCTTTAGGGAAAACACCGGGGAGCTGTTTTTT. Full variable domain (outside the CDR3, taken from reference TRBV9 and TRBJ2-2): DSGVTQTPKHLITATGQRVTLRCSPRSGDLSVYWYQQSLDQGLQFLIQYYNGEERAKGNILERFSAQQFPDLHSELNLSSLELGDSALYFCASFRENTGELFFGEGSRLTVL.